These 7 T cell receptor beta chains share one sample of origin, sequenced in a study of T-cell reconstitution after alpha-beta-depleted transplantation in children. Preparing the TCRbeta library involved the use of unique molecular identifiers. Using its own MiXCR run on the PCR reads, TCRdb lists one record per CDR3 protein. The profile shows about 160,000 distinct CDR3 sequences, more than 9.5% of them singletons. Sample: PBMCs, taken before TCRalphabeta/CD19-depleted stem cell transplant. These TCRs come from a boy younger than 10 with acute myeloid leukemia, due to receive a stem cell transplant.

In this sample, this clonotype turned up a few times. The chain is built from TRBV24-1 and TRBJ2-2; D not resolved. Trimming pared 7 bases from V and 4 bases from J, leaving 9 bases between. The CDR3 contains 13 residues. Looked up from germline, CDR1 is KGHDR and CDR2 is SFDVKD. CDR3 nucleotides: TGTGCCACCAGCCCCGCCGGCACCGGGGAGCTGTTTTTT. The encoded protein is CATSPAGTGELFF.

There are a few counts of this clonotype. J is TRBJ1-5 and V is TRBV10-2; D ambiguous. Trimming left V 10 bases short and J 4 bases short, with 17 bases between. The CDR3 spans 14 residues. The V gene's germline CDR1 is WSHSY and CDR2 SAAADI. The CDR3 reads CATSSARPNQPQHF. Written as DNA, the CDR3 is TGCGCCACCTCATCTGCCCGGCCAAATCAGCCCCAGCATTTT.

Remarks on this clonotype: The CDR3 carries no conserved terminal phenylalanine or tryptophan, so it likely arises from a read error. The chain recombines TRBV20-1 with TRBJ2-7; 9 positions agree with TRBD2. Germline CDR1 reads DFQATT; CDR2 reads SNEGSKA (reference sequence). The CDR3 consists of 13 residues. The CDR3 DNA is TGCAGTGCCAGAGGGCCTAGCGGGAATTCGCAGTACGCC. This gives the protein CSARGPSGNSQYA.

Remarks on this clonotype: Being one base from a much bigger clone, this may be a read error. The chain employs TRBV7-9 and TRBJ2-5; D gene unclear. The CDR3 length is 14 residues. Germline CDR1 is SEHNR and CDR2 is FQNEAQ (reference sequence). DNA of the CDR3: TGTGCCTGCAGCTTTCCTGATAACCAAGAGACCCAGTACTTC. As protein: CACSFPDNQETQYF.

This clonotype was recorded at least ten times. The chain uses TRBV27 and TRBJ2-7; unclear D gene. The CDR3 runs to 13 residues. Trimming took off 0 bases at V and 6 bases at J, with 9 bases between the two ends. Germline CDR1 and CDR2: MNHEY and SMNVEV (reference sequence). CDR3 loop: CASSLSAKSEQYF. In DNA form, the CDR3 reads TGTGCCAGCAGTTTATCGGCCAAATCCGAGCAGTACTTC.

There are many counts of this clonotype. The chain joins TRBV20-1 to TRBJ2-3, with 7 bases lining up with TRBD1. Germline assignment: CDR1 DFQATT and CDR2 SNEGSKA (reference sequence). This CDR3 spans 16 amino acids. Germline trimming cut 0 bases from V and 2 bases from J; bases unmatched to any gene: 8. CDR3 residues: CSARDFNDRDTDTQYF. The DNA of the CDR3 is TGCAGTGCTAGAGATTTTAATGACAGGGACACAGATACGCAGTATTTT.

This clonotype showed up many times. The gene calls are TRBV7-2 and TRBJ2-1; 8 bases map to TRBD1. The V segment lost 5 bases and the J segment 0 bases; nucleotides outside the gene matches: 6. Per germline, CDR1 SGHTA and CDR2 FQGNSA. The CDR3 totals 16 residues. CDR3 residues: CASSVTGTGSYNEQFF. CDR3 nucleotides: TGTGCCAGCAGCGTAACCGGGACAGGCTCCTACAATGAGCAGTTCTTC. Complete variable domain (other parts from reference TRBV7-2 and TRBJ2-1): GAGVSQSPSNKVTEKGKDVELRCDPISGHTALYWYRQSLGQGLEFLIYFQGNSAPDKSGLPSDRFSAERTGGSVSTLTIQRTQQEDSAVYLCASSVTGTGSYNEQFFGPGTRLTVL.